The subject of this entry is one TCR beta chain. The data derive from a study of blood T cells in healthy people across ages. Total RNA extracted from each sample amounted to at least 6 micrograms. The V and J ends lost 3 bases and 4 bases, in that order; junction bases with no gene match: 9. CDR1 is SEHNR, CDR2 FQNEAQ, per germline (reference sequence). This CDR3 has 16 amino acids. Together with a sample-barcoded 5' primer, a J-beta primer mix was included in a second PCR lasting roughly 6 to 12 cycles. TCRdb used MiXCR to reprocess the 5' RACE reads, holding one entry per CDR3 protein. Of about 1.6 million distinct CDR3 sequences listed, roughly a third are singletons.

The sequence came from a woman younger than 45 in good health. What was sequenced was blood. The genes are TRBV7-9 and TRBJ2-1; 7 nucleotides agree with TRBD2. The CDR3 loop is CASSFAGGRAYNEQFF. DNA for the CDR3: TGTGCCAGCAGCTTCGCGGGCGGGAGAGCTTACAATGAGCAGTTCTTC.